The 30 T cell receptor beta chains in this list originate from one sample, sequenced in a study of CD8 T cells in ankylosing spondylitis. TCRdb ran MiXCR on the 5' RACE reads and lists one entry per CDR3 protein. The data show approximately 42,000 distinct CDR3 sequences, about 11% seen once. Material for sequencing was blood, either unsorted or a sorted T cell fraction (not recorded which). All receptors derive from a male donor with ankylosing spondylitis or in good health (not recorded which).

This clonotype was found once. CDR3 coding DNA: TGTGCCAGCAGCTTCCGAGGGGAAAAACTGTTTTTT. Its translation is CASSFRGEKLFF. V is TRBV7-2 and J is TRBJ1-4, with D unclear. The CDR3 covers 12 residues. The ends were cut back, 3 bases at V and 8 bases at J, with 7 bases in the middle. Per the germline V gene, CDR1 is SGHTA and CDR2 is FQGNSA.

A remark on this clonotype: A read error may explain this, as a much larger clone is one base away. The chain's CDR3 is CAGSSSWGLYEQFF. In DNA form, the CDR3 reads TGTGCCGGCAGTAGTAGCTGGGGGCTTTATGAGCAGTTCTTC. This chain connects TRBV12-3 or TRBV12-4 to TRBJ2-1; D is possibly TRBD1 (6 bases). The CDR3 is 14 residues long.

This clonotype was recorded at least ten times. This sequence joins TRBV29-1 and TRBJ1-2; unclear D gene. In germline, CDR1 is SQVTM, CDR2 ANQGSEA. Trimming stripped 2 bases from V and 5 bases from J, with 15 bases between. This CDR3 is built from 14 residues. CDR3 nucleotide sequence: TGCAGCGTTGAAAAAGAGGGTGGGAGGTATGGCTACACCTTC. Its translation is CSVEKEGGRYGYTF.

J is TRBJ2-2 and V is TRBV6-1, with unresolved D. The CDR3 has 14 residues. Deletions cut 5 bases from V and 7 bases from J, with 14 bases between. Germline V gene data show CDR1 as MNHNS and CDR2 as SASEGT. In DNA, the CDR3 is TGTGCCAGCAGTATGTTTGAAGCCGGCGGGGAGCTGTTTTTT. Encoded protein: CASSMFEAGGELFF.

CDR3 bases: TGTGCCAGCAGCCTCGGGACTACTGAGCAGTTCTTC. As protein: CASSLGTTEQFF. The chain is built from TRBV7-2 and TRBJ2-1, with 7 bases that match TRBD2. The CDR3 has 12 amino acids. V gave up 5 bases and J gave up 9 bases; unmatched junction bases: 4. The germline V gene encodes CDR1 SGHTA and CDR2 FQGNSA.

This clonotype was found many times. The gene calls are TRBV29-1 and TRBJ1-2; D is perhaps TRBD1 (6 bases). The CDR3 runs to 12 residues. V lost 6 bases to trimming and J lost 3 bases, with 11 bases between them. Germline V gives CDR1 SQVTM, CDR2 ANQGSEA. The chain's CDR3 is CSVGDTDYGYTF. The DNA for the CDR3 is TGCAGCGTCGGGGACACCGACTATGGCTACACCTTC.

This clonotype was counted ten times or more. The chain employs TRBV4-2 and TRBJ2-7, with a weak D call TRBD2 (6 bases). Trimming cost V 4 bases and J 5 bases, with 15 bases left between them. CDR1 LGHNA and CDR2 YNFKEQ come from the germline V gene. CDR3 length: 14 residues. CDR3 bases: TGTGCCAGCAGCCCTCAAGTAGCGGAGCACGAGCAGTACTTC. Its protein product is CASSPQVAEHEQYF.

Many counts were recorded for this clonotype. The V call is TRBV15, the J call TRBJ2-7; the D is unclear. V was pared by 5 bases and J by 1 base, with 15 bases between. CDR1 LNHNV and CDR2 YYDKDF come from the germline V gene (reference sequence). The CDR3 covers 15 residues. CDR3: CATSRYDLLSYEQYF. The CDR3 nucleotides read TGTGCCACCAGCCGATACGACCTCCTATCCTACGAGCAGTACTTC.

This clonotype has ten or more counts. The J gene is TRBJ1-6, the V gene TRBV9; D gene uncertain. V was pared by 2 bases and J by 10 bases, with 10 bases between. The V gene's germline CDR1 is SGDLS and CDR2 YYNGEE. The CDR3 length is 13 residues. The DNA of the CDR3 is TGTGCCAGCAGCGTGGGTTTAGGGTCACCCCTCCACTTT. Translated, it gives CASSVGLGSPLHF.

This clonotype appeared many times. V gene TRBV5-1 combines with J gene TRBJ1-4, with a possible D match to TRBD1 (5 bases). V was shortened by 4 bases and J by 5 bases, with 12 bases between the two germline ends. There are 14 residues in the CDR3. In germline, CDR1 is SGHRS, CDR2 YFSETQ. The CDR3 reads CASSPTGPNEKLFF. The CDR3, as DNA: TGCGCCAGCAGCCCTACAGGACCAAATGAAAAACTGTTTTTT. The complete variable domain, with remaining parts taken from reference TRBV5-1 and TRBJ1-4, reads KAGVTQTPRYLIKTRGQQVTLSCSPISGHRSVSWYQQTPGQGLQFLFEYFSETQRNKGNFPGRFSGRQFSNSRSEMNVSTLELGDSALYLCASSPTGPNEKLFFGSGTQLSVL.

This clonotype was observed at least ten times. V usage is TRBV12-3 or TRBV12-4 and J usage is TRBJ1-2; D not resolved. The CDR3 consists of 13 residues. The germline V and J ends were trimmed by 3 bases and 2 bases, with 7 bases remaining between them. The CDR3 loop reads CASSFSQNYGYTF. The CDR3 nucleotides read TGTGCCAGCAGTTTTTCACAAAACTATGGCTACACCTTC.

This clonotype came up a few times. The chain is built from TRBV7-2 and TRBJ2-7, with D maybe TRBD1 (5 bases). Trimming removed 1 base at V and 2 bases at J, with 12 bases between. The CDR3 length is 15 residues. Germline V gives CDR1 SGHTA, CDR2 FQGNSA. CDR3 protein: CASSLESRVAYEQYF. In DNA, the CDR3 is TGTGCCAGCAGCTTAGAATCCAGGGTTGCCTACGAGCAGTACTTC. Combining the CDR3 with reference TRBV7-2 and TRBJ2-7 gives the whole variable domain GAGVSQSPSNKVTEKGKDVELRCDPISGHTALYWYRQSLGQGLEFLIYFQGNSAPDKSGLPSDRFSAERTGGSVSTLTIQRTQQEDSAVYLCASSLESRVAYEQYFGPGTRLTVT.

In its sample, this clonotype was seen a few times. V usage is TRBV5-5 and J usage is TRBJ1-6; 12 bases are shared with TRBD1. Trimming at V came to 4 bases and at J to 7 bases, leaving 12 bases not matched to a gene. The CDR3 loop spans 18 amino acids. The germline V gene has CDR1 SGHKS and CDR2 YYEKEE (reference sequence). CDR3 coding DNA: TGTGCCAGCAGCGCCCGCATCGGGACAGGGGGCTTGAATTCACCCCTCCACTTT. Its translation: CASSARIGTGGLNSPLHF.

This clonotype was recorded at least ten times. The chain recombines TRBV12-3 or TRBV12-4 with TRBJ2-3, with D possibly TRBD1 on 6 matching bases. The CDR3 totals 14 residues. Trimming removed 3 bases from V and 2 bases from J, with 9 bases in between. CDR3 sequence reads: CASSFQGPTDTQYF. CDR3 coding DNA: TGTGCCAGCAGTTTTCAGGGGCCCACAGATACGCAGTATTTT.

In this sample, this clonotype turned up a few times. V is TRBV19 and J is TRBJ2-1; TRBD2 is a possible D gene (6 bases). CDR1 is LNHDA and CDR2 is SQIVND in the germline V gene (reference sequence). The CDR3 sequence is 17 residues long. V was trimmed by 1 base and J by 0 bases, leaving 13 bases between them. This CDR3 is CASSIVGTGSSYNEQFF. CDR3 nucleotides: TGTGCCAGTAGTATAGTGGGAACCGGGAGCTCCTACAATGAGCAGTTCTTC. The entire variable domain, with the rest obtained from reference TRBV19 and TRBJ2-1, is as follows: DGGITQSPKYLFRKEGQNVTLSCEQNLNHDAMYWYRQDPGQGLRLIYYSQIVNDFQKGDIAEGYSVSREKKESFPLTVTSAQKNPTAFYLCASSIVGTGSSYNEQFFGPGTRLTVL.

V usage is TRBV7-6 and J usage is TRBJ2-2; D is unresolved. In germline, CDR1 is SGHVS, CDR2 FNYEAQ. CDR3 size: 14 residues. V lost 4 bases and J 5 bases, leaving 11 bases between the germline ends. In DNA, the CDR3 is TGTGCCAGCAGCTCCCTTTTGGGGACCGGGGAGCTGTTTTTT. Its protein is CASSSLLGTGELFF.

A remark on this clonotype: A clone one base away is much larger, so this may be a read error. The genes are TRBV20-1 and TRBJ1-1; D is undetermined. CDR3 length: 14 amino acids. The V end was cut by 0 bases, the J end by 1 base, with 9 bases between. The germline V gene encodes CDR1 DFQATT and CDR2 SNEGSKA (reference sequence). The CDR3 DNA is TGCAGTGCTAGAGATAGTCCGGCGAACACTGAAGCTTTCTTT. This translates into CSARDSPANTEAFF.

This clonotype was seen repeatedly, ten times or more. The rearrangement joins TRBV5-1 to TRBJ2-7, with 7 bases aligning to TRBD1. This CDR3 is built from 13 residues. Germline CDR1 and CDR2: SGHRS and YFSETQ. V lost 3 bases to trimming and J lost 4 bases; unmatched junction nucleotides: 4. The CDR3 loop reads CASSYDREYEQYF. The CDR3 DNA reads as TGCGCCAGCAGCTATGACAGGGAATACGAGCAGTACTTC.

In this sample, this clonotype turned up many times. V usage is TRBV5-1 and J usage is TRBJ2-2; D ambiguous. The V end was cut by 0 bases, the J end by 3 bases, with 12 bases between. This CDR3 is 16 amino acids long. The germline V gene has CDR1 SGHRS and CDR2 YFSETQ. The CDR3 reads CASSLVVGRDTGELFF. CDR3 sequence (DNA): TGCGCCAGCAGCTTGGTCGTGGGCCGAGACACCGGGGAGCTGTTTTTT. Full variable domain (outside the CDR3, taken from reference TRBV5-1 and TRBJ2-2): KAGVTQTPRYLIKTRGQQVTLSCSPISGHRSVSWYQQTPGQGLQFLFEYFSETQRNKGNFPGRFSGRQFSNSRSEMNVSTLELGDSALYLCASSLVVGRDTGELFFGEGSRLTVL.

This clonotype was observed many times. The V call is TRBV20-1, the J call TRBJ2-1; 10 bases line up with TRBD2. The CDR3 extends over 13 amino acids. The V gene's germline CDR1 is DFQATT and CDR2 SNEGSKA (reference sequence). V lost 7 bases, J lost 5 bases, and 5 bases stayed unmatched. CDR3 in amino acids: CSVVAGGNNEQFF. The CDR3 DNA is TGCAGTGTCGTAGCGGGGGGAAACAATGAGCAGTTCTTC.

Only one count was recorded for this clonotype. One base away lies a much larger clone, so this may be a sequencing read error. In this CDR3 the conserved last residue, phenylalanine or tryptophan, is missing, so a read error is likely. The J gene is TRBJ1-1, the V gene TRBV5-1; D is perhaps TRBD1 (5 bases). Trimming removed 5 bases from V and 3 bases from J, with 11 bases in between. Germline V gene lookup returns CDR1 SGHRS and CDR2 YFSETQ. The CDR3 consists of 13 residues. The CDR3 sequence: CASSFGGDTEAFS. Written as DNA, the CDR3 is TGCGCCAGCAGTTTCGGGGGAGACACTGAAGCTTTCTCT.

This clonotype was seen repeatedly, ten times or more. The chain has TRBV5-1 and TRBJ2-5; 13 bases are shared with TRBD2. The CDR3 extends over 18 amino acids. The V gene end was trimmed by 0 bases and the J gene end by 2 bases; junction bases not matched to a gene: 7. The germline V gene has CDR1 SGHRS and CDR2 YFSETQ. CDR3 protein: CASSLARTSGGPQETQYF. The CDR3 nucleotides read TGCGCCAGCAGCTTGGCCCGGACTAGCGGGGGTCCTCAAGAGACCCAGTACTTC.

The chain joins TRBV7-9 to TRBJ2-5; D is ambiguous. V dropped 8 bases and J dropped 2 bases, with 3 bases sitting between them. Germline V gene data show CDR1 as SEHNR and CDR2 as FQNEAQ (reference sequence). This CDR3 has 10 residues. The CDR3, as DNA: TGTGCCAGCGGGCAAGAGACCCAGTACTTC. It yields the protein CASGQETQYF.

This clonotype has ten or more counts. The rearrangement uses TRBV10-3 and TRBJ2-2; 7 bases fit TRBD2. Germline lookup yields CDR1 ENHRY and CDR2 SYGVKD. This CDR3 is 20 amino acids long. The J segment lost 2 bases and the V segment lost 3 bases, leaving 18 bases of the junction unmatched. CDR3 loop: CAISDPGIAGRITNTGELFF. CDR3 sequence (DNA): TGTGCCATCAGTGACCCTGGGATAGCGGGTAGAATAACTAACACCGGGGAGCTGTTTTTT.

At least ten counts were recorded for this clonotype. The genes are TRBV12-3 or TRBV12-4 and TRBJ2-7; possibly TRBD1 or TRBD2 for D (5 bases each). Trimming removed 4 bases from V and 2 bases from J, with 12 bases in between. The CDR3 is 14 amino acids. As DNA, the CDR3 is TGTGCCAGCAGTTACGGGACGGGGACCTACGAGCAGTACTTC. Translating it yields CASSYGTGTYEQYF.

There are a few counts of this clonotype. The rearrangement links TRBV28 to TRBJ2-7; maybe TRBD1 (5 bases). V gave up 2 bases and J gave up 4 bases, with 15 bases separating them. The germline gives CDR1 MDHEN, CDR2 SYDVKM. This CDR3 spans 15 amino acids. The CDR3 DNA follows: TGTGCCAGCAGTTTAGTTGGGGCAAGGGTTTACGAGCAGTACTTC. Its protein product is CASSLVGARVYEQYF.

In DNA form, the CDR3 reads TGTGCCAGCAGCTTAGTGGGACTAGCGGGGGACCAAGAGACCCAGTACTTC. Encoded protein: CASSLVGLAGDQETQYF. The chain couples TRBV7-8 to TRBJ2-5; 14 nucleotides match TRBD2. Losses at the gene ends were 1 base for V and 0 bases for J; bases not matched to a gene: 1. The length of the CDR3 is 17 residues. Germline V gives CDR1 SGHVS, CDR2 FQNEAQ.

This clonotype was picked up many times. J is TRBJ2-7 and V is TRBV6-5, with 8 bases fitting TRBD1. CDR1 is MNHEY and CDR2 is SVGAGI in the germline V gene. The CDR3 runs 12 residues. J gave up 6 bases and V 4 bases, and 2 bases lay outside the gene matches. CDR3 in amino acids: CASSSTGGEQYF. The CDR3 nucleotides are TGTGCCAGCAGTTCTACAGGGGGCGAGCAGTACTTC.

The chain recombines TRBV7-9 with TRBJ1-6; no clear D. Trimming pared 3 bases from V and 5 bases from J, leaving 11 bases between. The CDR3 is 15 residues long. Per the germline V gene, CDR1 is SEHNR and CDR2 is FQNEAQ (reference sequence). Here the CDR3 DNA reads TGTGCCAGCAGCTTCTGGGGTATCGATAATTCACCCCTCCACTTT. This gives the protein CASSFWGIDNSPLHF. Full variable domain (remainder filled in from reference TRBV7-9 and TRBJ1-6): DTGVSQNPRHKITKRGQNVTFRCDPISEHNRLYWYRQTLGQGPEFLTYFQNEAQLEKSRLLSDRFSAERPKGSFSTLEIQRTEQGDSAMYLCASSFWGIDNSPLHFGNGTRLTVT.

This clonotype was detected a few times. One end of the junction fails to match germline, which may point to a read error. The chain is built from TRBV30 and TRBJ1-1; TRBD1 might be the D (5 bases). This CDR3 region has 12 residues. Germline assignment: CDR1 GTSNPN and CDR2 SVGIG (reference sequence). This CDR3 is CAWDPGPRVRVF. DNA for the CDR3: TGTGCCTGGGACCCGGGACCCAGAGTAAGGGTCTTT.